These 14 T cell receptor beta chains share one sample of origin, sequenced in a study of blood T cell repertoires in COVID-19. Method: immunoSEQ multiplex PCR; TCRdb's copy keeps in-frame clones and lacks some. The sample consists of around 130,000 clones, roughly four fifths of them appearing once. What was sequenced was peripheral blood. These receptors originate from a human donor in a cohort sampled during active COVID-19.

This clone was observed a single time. The CDR3 protein is CASNHRDHTIYF. The CDR3, as DNA: TGTGCCAGCAACCACAGGGACCACACCATATATTTT. The V call is TRBV12-3 or TRBV12-4, the J call TRBJ1-3, with D possibly TRBD1 on 6 matching bases. The CDR3 has 12 amino acids. V gave up 7 bases and J gave up 8 bases, with 12 bases separating them.

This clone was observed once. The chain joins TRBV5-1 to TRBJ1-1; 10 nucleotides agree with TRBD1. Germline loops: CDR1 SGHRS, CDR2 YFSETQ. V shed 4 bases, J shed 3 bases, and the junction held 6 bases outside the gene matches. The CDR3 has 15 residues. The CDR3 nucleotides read TGCGCCAGCAGCACCCGGACAGGGGGTGACACTGAAGCTTTCTTT. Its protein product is CASSTRTGGDTEAFF.

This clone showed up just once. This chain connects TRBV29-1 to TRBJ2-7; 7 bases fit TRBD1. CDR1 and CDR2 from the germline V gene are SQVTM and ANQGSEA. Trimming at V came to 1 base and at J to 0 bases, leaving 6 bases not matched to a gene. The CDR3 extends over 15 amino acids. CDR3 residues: CSVEGYRGVSYEQYF. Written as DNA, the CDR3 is TGCAGCGTTGAAGGTTACAGGGGTGTCTCCTACGAGCAGTACTTC.

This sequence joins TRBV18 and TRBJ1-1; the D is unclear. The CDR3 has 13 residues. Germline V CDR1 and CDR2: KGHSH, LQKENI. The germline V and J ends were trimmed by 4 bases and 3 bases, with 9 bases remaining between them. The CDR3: CASSRGPDTEAFF. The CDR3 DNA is TGTGCCAGCTCACGAGGCCCCGACACTGAAGCTTTCTTT.

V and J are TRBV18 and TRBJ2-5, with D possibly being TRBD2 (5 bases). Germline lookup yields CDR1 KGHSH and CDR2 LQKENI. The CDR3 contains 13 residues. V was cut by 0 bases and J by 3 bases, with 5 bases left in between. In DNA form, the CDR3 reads TGTGCCAGCTCACCACCAGCGGAAGAGACCCAGTACTTC. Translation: CASSPPAEETQYF.

The CDR3 region has the DNA TGCAGTGCTGATGGGGCGGCCCCGGATGGCTACACCTTC. Its protein product is CSADGAAPDGYTF. This chain links TRBV29-1 with TRBJ1-2; possible D gene TRBD1, 5 bases. The CDR3 has 13 residues. Germline V lookup: CDR1 SQVTM, CDR2 ANQGSEA. Using reference TRBV29-1 and TRBJ1-2 for the parts outside the CDR3, the full variable domain is SAVISQKPSRDICQRGTSLTIQCQVDSQVTMMFWYRQQPGQSLTLIATANQGSEATYESGFVIDKFPISRPNLTFSTLTVSNMSPEDSSIYLCSADGAAPDGYTFGSGTRLTVV.

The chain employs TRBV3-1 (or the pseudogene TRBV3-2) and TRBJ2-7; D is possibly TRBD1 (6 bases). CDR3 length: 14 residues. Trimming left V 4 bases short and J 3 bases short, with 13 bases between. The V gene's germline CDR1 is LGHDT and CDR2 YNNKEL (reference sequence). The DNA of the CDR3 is TGTGCCAGCAGCCTTCACCAACAGGGCTACGAGCAGTACTTC. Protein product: CASSLHQQGYEQYF.

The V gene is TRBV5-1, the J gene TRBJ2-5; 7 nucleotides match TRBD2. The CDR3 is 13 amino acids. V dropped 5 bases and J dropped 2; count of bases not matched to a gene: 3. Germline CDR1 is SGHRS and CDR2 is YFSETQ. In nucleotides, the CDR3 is TGCGCCAGCAGTTCGGGGGGACAAGAGACCCAGTACTTC. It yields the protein CASSSGGQETQYF. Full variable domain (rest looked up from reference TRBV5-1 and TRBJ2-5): KAGVTQTPRYLIKTRGQQVTLSCSPISGHRSVSWYQQTPGQGLQFLFEYFSETQRNKGNFPGRFSGRQFSNSRSEMNVSTLELGDSALYLCASSSGGQETQYFGPGTRLLVL.

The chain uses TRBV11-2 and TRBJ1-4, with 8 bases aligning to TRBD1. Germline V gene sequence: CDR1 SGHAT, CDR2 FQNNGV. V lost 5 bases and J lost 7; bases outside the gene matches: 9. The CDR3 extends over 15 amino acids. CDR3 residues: CASSPGGADSEKLFF. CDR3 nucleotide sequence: TGTGCCAGCAGCCCAGGGGGCGCTGACTCTGAAAAACTGTTTTTT.

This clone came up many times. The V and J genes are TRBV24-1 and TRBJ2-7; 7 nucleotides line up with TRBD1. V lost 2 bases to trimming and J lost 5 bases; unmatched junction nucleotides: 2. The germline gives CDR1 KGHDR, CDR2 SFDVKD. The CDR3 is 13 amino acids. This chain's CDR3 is CATSDSQGNEQYF. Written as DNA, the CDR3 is TGTGCCACCAGTGATTCACAGGGGAACGAGCAGTACTTC.

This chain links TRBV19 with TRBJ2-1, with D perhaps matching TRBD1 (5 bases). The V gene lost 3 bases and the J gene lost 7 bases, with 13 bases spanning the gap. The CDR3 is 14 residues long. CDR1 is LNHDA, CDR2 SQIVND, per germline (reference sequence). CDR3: CASSIGLKGNEQFF. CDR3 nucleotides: TGTGCCAGTAGTATCGGTTTGAAGGGGAATGAGCAGTTCTTC.

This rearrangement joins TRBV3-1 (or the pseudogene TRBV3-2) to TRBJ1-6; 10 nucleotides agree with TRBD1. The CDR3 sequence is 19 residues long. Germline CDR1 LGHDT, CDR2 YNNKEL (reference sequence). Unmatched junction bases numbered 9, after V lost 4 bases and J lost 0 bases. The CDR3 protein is CASSRRQGAASSYNSPLHF. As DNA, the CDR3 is TGTGCCAGCAGCCGACGACAGGGGGCCGCCAGCTCCTATAATTCACCCCTCCACTTT.

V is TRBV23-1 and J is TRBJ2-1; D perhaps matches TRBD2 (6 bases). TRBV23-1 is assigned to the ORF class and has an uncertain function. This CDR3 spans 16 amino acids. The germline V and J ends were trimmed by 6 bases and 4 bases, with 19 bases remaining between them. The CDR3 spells CASSPGTREIYNEQFF. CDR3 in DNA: TGCGCCAGCAGCCCCGGGACTCGGGAAATTTACAATGAGCAGTTCTTC.

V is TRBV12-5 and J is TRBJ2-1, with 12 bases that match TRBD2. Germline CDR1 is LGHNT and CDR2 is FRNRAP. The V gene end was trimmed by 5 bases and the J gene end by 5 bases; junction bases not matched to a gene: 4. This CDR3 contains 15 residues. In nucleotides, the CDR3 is TGTGCTAGTGGTCTAGCGGGGGGGGCGCACAATGAGCAGTTCTTC. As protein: CASGLAGGAHNEQFF.